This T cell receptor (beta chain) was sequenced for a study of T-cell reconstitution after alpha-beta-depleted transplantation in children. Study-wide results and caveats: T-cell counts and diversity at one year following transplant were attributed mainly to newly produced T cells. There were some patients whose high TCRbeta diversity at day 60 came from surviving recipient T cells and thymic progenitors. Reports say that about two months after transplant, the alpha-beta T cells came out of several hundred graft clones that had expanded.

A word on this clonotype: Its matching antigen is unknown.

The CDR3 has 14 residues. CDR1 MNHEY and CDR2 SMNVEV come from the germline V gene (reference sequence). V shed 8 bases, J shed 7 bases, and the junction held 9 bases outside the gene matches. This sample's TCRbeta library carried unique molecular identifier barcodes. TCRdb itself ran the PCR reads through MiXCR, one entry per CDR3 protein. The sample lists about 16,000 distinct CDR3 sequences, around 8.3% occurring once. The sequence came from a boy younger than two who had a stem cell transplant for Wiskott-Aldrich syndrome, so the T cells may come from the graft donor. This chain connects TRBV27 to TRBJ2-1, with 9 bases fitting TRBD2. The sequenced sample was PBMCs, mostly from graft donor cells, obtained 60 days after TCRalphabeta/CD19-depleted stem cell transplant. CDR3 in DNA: TGTGCCAGCGCTATAGCGGGAGATAGGAATGAGCAGTTCTTC. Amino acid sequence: CASAIAGDRNEQFF.